This TCR beta chain was found in a study of T cell responses to AZD1222 COVID-19 vaccine. Notes on this clone: Its antigen is currently unknown.

Clones were sequenced by immunoSEQ multiplex PCR, and TCRdb holds only the in-frame ones, with some missing. The sample lists 130,000 to 150,000 clones; 85% to 95% were seen once. Study-wide results and caveats: White British ancestry dominated among donors, who included more females, and clonal diversity was possibly underestimated.

The origin of this receptor is an adult who had recovered from COVID-19. This specimen was peripheral blood, taken after recovery from COVID-19.

The chain's CDR3 is CASTGGGGASNQPQHF. The CDR3 region has the DNA TGTGCCAGCACCGGGGGCGGGGGGGCGAGCAATCAGCCCCAGCATTTT. The chain joins TRBV27 to TRBJ1-5; possible D gene TRBD1, 6 bases. Trimming left V 7 bases short and J 1 base short, with 17 bases between. From germline, CDR1 is MNHEY and CDR2 SMNVEV (reference sequence). The CDR3 is made up of 16 amino acids.